The rows below give T cell receptor beta chains drawn from one sample of a study of control samples from healthy donors and cancer patients. The protocol was immunoSEQ multiplex PCR, while the TCRdb copy is restricted to in-frame clones and leaves out a portion. The sample carries about 160,000 clones, less than 95% recorded once. Sample: PBMCs. The source of these receptors is a man in his sixties with colorectal cancer. The CDR3 runs from the conserved cysteine through the conserved F or W. A D gene is named only where the DNA matches it firmly. Clone sizes are given selectively: once, few, many, or a class where the clone is expanded.

d_call,v_call,j_call,clone_size,cdr3_aa,cdr3_nt
TRBD1,TRBV28,TRBJ2-7,-,CASSLDRVNEQYF,TGTGCCAGCAGTTTAGACAGGGTAAACGAGCAGTACTTC
TRBD1,TRBV4-1,TRBJ2-6,-,CASSQGWGRGPIGANVLTF,TGCGCCAGCAGCCAAGGGTGGGGCAGGGGGCCCATAGGGGCCAACGTCCTGACTTTC
-,TRBV29-1,TRBJ1-2,-,CSVYSGGGYTF,TGCAGCGTTTACTCGGGCGGGGGCTACACCTTC
TRBD2,TRBV5-1,TRBJ2-1,once,CASSALAGGYNEQFF,TGCGCCAGCAGCGCCCTAGCGGGGGGCTACAATGAGCAGTTCTTC
-,TRBV6-2/TRBV6-3,TRBJ2-1,-,CASSLGVEAGSSYNEQFF,TGTGCCAGCAGTTTGGGAGTGGAGGCGGGGAGCTCCTACAATGAGCAGTTCTTC
TRBD2,TRBV13,TRBJ2-7,-,CASSLKPSGGSYEQYF,TGTGCCAGCAGCTTAAAGCCTAGCGGGGGCTCCTACGAGCAGTACTTC
-,TRBV27,TRBJ1-1,-,CASSFSLNTEAFF,TGTGCCAGCAGTTTTAGCCTGAACACTGAAGCTTTCTTT
-,TRBV30,TRBJ1-1,-,CAWSLRQQNTEAFF,TGTGCCTGGAGTTTGCGGCAGCAGAACACTGAAGCTTTCTTT
TRBD1,TRBV3-1/TRBV3-2,TRBJ2-5,-,CASSYFQGAETQYF,TGTGCCAGCAGCTATTTTCAGGGGGCCGAGACCCAGTACTTC
TRBD1,TRBV6-5,TRBJ2-7,-,CASSVDRSSYEQYF,TGTGCCAGCAGCGTGGACAGGTCATCCTACGAGCAGTACTTC
TRBD2,TRBV30,TRBJ2-1,-,CAWSWGSGGDLSYNEQFF,TGTGCCTGGAGTTGGGGCAGCGGGGGCGACCTATCCTACAATGAGCAGTTCTTC
-,TRBV19,TRBJ2-1,-,CASSMYSYNEQFF,TGTGCCAGTAGTATGTATAGCTACAATGAGCAGTTCTTC
-,TRBV5-1,TRBJ2-7,-,CASSQEAPEGPTGMLHEQYF,TGCGCCAGCAGCCAAGAGGCCCCTGAGGGGCCCACAGGGATGCTCCACGAGCAGTACTTC
-,TRBV19,TRBJ1-5,-,CASRNFQWNQPQHF,TGTGCCAGTAGGAACTTTCAATGGAATCAGCCCCAGCATTTT
TRBD1,TRBV5-5,TRBJ2-7,-,CASSLGDRVVREQYF,TGTGCCAGCAGCTTGGGTGACAGGGTAGTGAGGGAGCAGTACTTC
-,TRBV12-3/TRBV12-4,TRBJ2-3,-,CASGSHGTDTQYF,TGTGCCAGCGGGTCCCACGGGACAGATACGCAGTATTTT
-,TRBV18,TRBJ1-4,-,CASSSGTQNEKLFF,TGTGCCAGCTCATCCGGGACACAGAATGAAAAACTGTTTTTT
-,TRBV14,TRBJ1-3,-,CASSLSGNTIYF,TGTGCCAGCAGCCTCTCTGGAAACACCATATATTTT
TRBD1,TRBV30,TRBJ1-2,-,CAWSHRGGGYTF,TGTGCCTGGAGTCACAGGGGGGGAGGCTACACCTTC
-,TRBV19,TRBJ2-5,-,CASSIRQTGHQETQYF,TGTGCCAGTAGTATCCGGCAGACCGGGCACCAAGAGACCCAGTACTTC
-,TRBV10-3,TRBJ2-5,-,CAISADPKETQYF,TGTGCCATCAGTGCCGATCCCAAAGAGACCCAGTACTTC
-,TRBV5-1,TRBJ1-1,-,CASSRAADMNTEAFF,TGCGCCAGCAGCAGGGCGGCAGACATGAACACTGAAGCTTTCTTT
-,TRBV15,TRBJ1-4,-,CATSSSHRDDEKLFF,TGTGCCACCAGCAGTTCCCACAGGGACGATGAAAAACTGTTTTTT
-,TRBV10-3,TRBJ1-6,-,CAISEGDSPLHF,TGTGCCATCAGTGAGGGGGATTCACCCCTCCACTTT
TRBD1,TRBV10-3,TRBJ2-2,-,CAITGTVILKPNTGELFF,TGTGCCATCACCGGGACAGTCATACTAAAACCGAACACCGGGGAGCTGTTTTTT
TRBD1,TRBV5-1,TRBJ2-3,-,CASNSGTGITDTQYF,TGCGCCAGCAATTCCGGGACAGGGATCACAGATACGCAGTATTTT
TRBD2,TRBV30,TRBJ2-3,-,CAWSPGTSGGPGTQYF,TGTGCCTGGAGTCCCGGGACTAGCGGGGGGCCGGGTACGCAGTATTTT
-,TRBV7-2,TRBJ1-1,-,CASSLHSTANTEAFF,TGTGCCAGCAGCTTGCATTCGACGGCGAACACTGAAGCTTTCTTT